This TCR beta chain was identified in a study of shared clonotypes between healthy human individuals. About the study: The people who gave samples were two women and a few men aged 18 to 49. General study findings and limits: Collection of samples was limited to blood; tissue repertoires likely differ.

The deep-level immunoSEQ assay was used. Clones were sequenced by immunoSEQ multiplex PCR, and TCRdb holds only the in-frame ones, with some missing. In the table there are millions of clones, roughly nine tenths of which are singletons. Germline-derived CDR1 and CDR2 are ENHRY and SYGVKD. The CDR3 loop spans 15 amino acids. The V gene end was trimmed by 6 bases and the J gene end by 1 base; junction bases not matched to a gene: 4. Remarks on this clone: Its antigen remains unidentified.

V is TRBV10-3 and J is TRBJ2-1, with 9 bases lining up with TRBD2. The specimen sequenced was naive CD4+ T cells sorted from blood. Stated subset: CD45RA+ positively selected. The TCR sequence derives from a man younger than 30 in good health. CDR3 protein: CAIRPTSGSYNEQFF. The CDR3 DNA reads TGTGCCATCAGACCTACTAGCGGGTCCTACAATGAGCAGTTCTTC.